The 20 T cell receptor beta chains below were found in one sample sequenced in a study of T cell repertoires in aging, cancer and after chemotherapy. Amplification of TCR beta used genomic DNA extracted from peripheral blood. TRB rearrangements spanning V, D and J were amplified using mixed TRB-A/B primers. TCRdb fed the multiplex PCR reads into MiXCR, producing one record per CDR3 protein. The sample includes about 1,300 distinct CDR3 sequences, about 24% seen only once; the top ten take about 12%. Input material: blood. These receptors all come from a human donor in good health.

Relative to its sample, this clonotype is medium-sized. The rearrangement links TRBV6-6 to TRBJ1-2; 8 bases fit TRBD1. The V gene end was trimmed by 5 bases and the J gene end by 6 bases; junction bases not matched to a gene: 5. This CDR3 is built from 13 residues. Germline CDR1 is MNHNY and CDR2 is SVGAGI (reference sequence). In nucleotides, the CDR3 is TGTGCCAGCAGTGTACAGGGGGAGAATGGCTACACCTTC. Translation: CASSVQGENGYTF.

The chain combines TRBV14 with TRBJ1-2, with a tentative D call TRBD1 (6 bases). The germline V gene encodes CDR1 SGHDN and CDR2 FVKESK. The V end lost 1 base, the J end lost 10 bases, and 13 bases lay between the germline ends. The CDR3 sequence is 13 residues long. CDR3 DNA: TGTGCCAGCAGCCAAGTGGGGGGGGGGCCCTACACCTTC. It codes for CASSQVGGGPYTF.

This clonotype is large by share. The chain employs TRBV29-1 and TRBJ2-5; D is perhaps TRBD1 (6 bases). CDR1 is SQVTM and CDR2 is ANQGSEA in the germline V gene. The CDR3 sequence is 11 residues long. The ends were cut back, 4 bases at V and 11 bases at J, with 14 bases in the middle. This CDR3 is CSVGDTRNQYF. CDR3 DNA: TGCAGCGTTGGGGACACTCGTAATCAGTACTTC.

This chain uses TRBV20-1 with TRBJ1-1; possible D gene TRBD1, 6 bases. This CDR3 has 12 residues. CDR1 DFQATT and CDR2 SNEGSKA come from the germline V gene (reference sequence). The CDR3 here is CRGGAANTEAFF. CDR3 DNA: TGCAGAGGGGGGGCAGCGAACACTGAAGCTTTCTTT.

The V and J genes are TRBV4-3 and TRBJ2-2; 10 bases are shared with TRBD2. V shed 8 bases and J 6 bases; nucleotides not matched to a gene: 15. Germline CDR1 is LGHNA and CDR2 is YSLEER. This CDR3 is built from 17 residues. As DNA, the CDR3 is TGCGCCAGCTCAGCTAGCGCTAGCGGGAGTATCTCCGGGGAGCTGTTTTTT. This encodes CASSASASGSISGELFF.

This clonotype is medium-sized (0.01 to 0.1%) within its sample. The CDR3 DNA follows: TGTGCCAGCAGTCCCCACCCCCTGGGGCCCCAGCATTTT. It codes for CASSPHPLGPQHF. This chain uses TRBV6-2 or TRBV6-3 with TRBJ1-5; D call uncertain. V was shortened by 5 bases and J by 9 bases, with 14 bases between the two germline ends. CDR3 length: 13 amino acids. Germline V gene lookup returns CDR1 MNHEY and CDR2 SVGEGT.

The V call is TRBV7-2, the J call TRBJ1-2; TRBD1 might be the D (5 bases). Trimming removed 6 bases at V and 4 bases at J, with 12 bases between. CDR3 length: 13 amino acids. Germline CDR1 SGHTA, CDR2 FQGNSA. CDR3 DNA: TGTGCCAGCAGTCCCGGGACCGGCTATGGCTACACCTTC. Translated, it gives CASSPGTGYGYTF.

As regards this clonotype: This may arise from a read error, as a much more abundant clone is one base away. The V gene is TRBV6-5, the J gene TRBJ2-2; D not resolved. V shed 2 bases and J shed 5 bases, with 6 bases lying between them. The CDR3 is 13 residues long. Germline CDR1 reads MNHEY; CDR2 reads SVGAGI. The CDR3 sequence is CASSYPETGELFF. In DNA form, the CDR3 reads TGTGCCAGCAGTTACCCAGAGACCGGGGAGCTGTTTTTT.

This clonotype is deemed large. This chain connects TRBV19 to TRBJ2-1, with D maybe TRBD2 (5 bases). Per the germline V gene, CDR1 is LNHDA and CDR2 is SQIVND (reference sequence). The CDR3 is 13 residues long. V was trimmed by 6 bases and J by 7 bases, leaving 13 bases between them. CDR3 sequence: CASSREVVNEQFF. The DNA of the CDR3 is TGTGCCAGTAGCCGGGAAGTTGTGAATGAGCAGTTCTTC.

This rearrangement joins TRBV28 to TRBJ2-7; maybe TRBD2 (6 bases). Looked up from germline, CDR1 is MDHEN and CDR2 is SYDVKM. V lost 6 bases and J lost 4, with 19 bases in between. CDR3 length: 15 amino acids. The DNA of the CDR3 is TGTGCCAGCAGCTTCGGTCGGGGCGGGATATACGAGCAGTACTTC. Protein sequence: CASSFGRGGIYEQYF.

Notes on this clonotype: An end of the junction does not agree with germline; a read error may underlie this. V usage is TRBV11-3 and J usage is TRBJ1-2; no clear D gene. The CDR3 contains 13 residues. The V gene's germline CDR1 is SGHNT and CDR2 YENEEA. The CDR3 nucleotides are TGTGCCAGCAGCTTAGATTATGTAGGTGGATACAACTTC. Amino acids: CASSLDYVGGYNF. Complete variable domain (other parts from reference TRBV11-3 and TRBJ1-2): EAGVVQSPRYKIIEKKQPVAFWCNPISGHNTLYWYLQNLGQGPELLIRYENEEAVDDSQLPKDRFSAERLKGVDSTLKIQPAELGDSAVYLCASSLDYVGGYNFGSGTRLTVV.

By proportion, this clonotype is medium-sized. Here the CDR3 reads CASSFSKNRGEDYGYTF. CDR3 bases: TGTGCCAGCAGTTTCTCGAAGAACAGGGGGGAGGACTATGGCTACACCTTC. The chain is built from TRBV27 and TRBJ1-2; 8 positions match TRBD1. This CDR3 is 17 amino acids long. V lost 3 bases and J lost 3; bases outside the gene matches: 12. The germline CDR1 and CDR2 sequences are MNHEY and SMNVEV (reference sequence).

Within the sample, this clonotype is large. This chain connects TRBV30 to TRBJ2-7, with D uncertain. The CDR3 contains 14 residues. The ends were cut back, 0 bases at V and 1 base at J, with 10 bases in the middle. The V gene's germline CDR1 is GTSNPN and CDR2 SVGIG (reference sequence). CDR3 nucleotide sequence: TGTGCCTGGAGTGTGGGAATTGGATCCTACGAGCAGTACTTC. Translating gives CAWSVGIGSYEQYF.

CDR3 sequence: CATSPDRGEKLFF. The CDR3 region has the DNA TGTGCCACCAGCCCTGACAGAGGGGAAAAACTGTTTTTT. This sequence joins TRBV24-1 and TRBJ1-4; the D gene is possibly TRBD1 (5 bases). Trimming removed 7 bases from V and 8 bases from J, with 13 bases in between. Germline lookup yields CDR1 KGHDR and CDR2 SFDVKD. CDR3 size: 13 residues.

The V and J genes are TRBV20-1 and TRBJ2-7, with TRBD2 matching over 8 bases. The V gene's germline CDR1 is DFQATT and CDR2 SNEGSKA (reference sequence). The CDR3 is 13 amino acids. J lost 3 bases, V lost 5 bases, and 6 bases had no gene match. CDR3 DNA sequence: TGCAGTGCTCGCGGGGGGCCGCTCTACGAGCAGTACGTC. This translates into CSARGGPLYEQYV.

By share of the sample, this clonotype is medium-sized. CDR3 sequence: CASSSPLSGNTEAFF. The DNA for the CDR3 is TGTGCCAGCAGCTCCCCCCTCAGTGGGAACACTGAAGCTTTCTTT. The J gene is TRBJ1-1, the V gene TRBV5-4; D is uncertain. Trimming removed 3 bases from V and 1 base from J, with 13 bases in between. The CDR3 has 15 residues. Germline V gene data show CDR1 as SGHNT and CDR2 as YYREEE (reference sequence).

The genes are TRBV20-1 and TRBJ2-7; 13 positions match TRBD2. The CDR3 covers 16 residues. The germline V gene has CDR1 DFQATT and CDR2 SNEGSKA (reference sequence). V dropped 0 bases and J dropped 3; count of bases not matched to a gene: 5. Here the CDR3 DNA reads TGCAGTGCTAGAGATCCTCGGACTAGCGGGAGCTACGAGCAGTACTTC. Encoded protein: CSARDPRTSGSYEQYF.

Within the sample, this clonotype is large. The chain joins TRBV30 to TRBJ2-5; no firm D call. Trimming left V 0 bases short and J 5 bases short, with 10 bases between. The length of the CDR3 is 13 residues. The germline CDR1 and CDR2 sequences are GTSNPN and SVGIG (reference sequence). The CDR3 reads CAWSVARGETQYF. In DNA, the CDR3 is TGTGCCTGGAGTGTTGCTCGTGGGGAGACCCAGTACTTC. The variable domain in full, with the rest retrieved from reference TRBV30 and TRBJ2-5, is SQTIHQWPATLVQPVGSPLSLECTVEGTSNPNLYWYRQAAGRGLQLLFYSVGIGQISSEVPQNLSASRPQDRQFILSSKKLLLSDSGFYLCAWSVARGETQYFGPGTRLLVL.

This clonotype was observed a few times. The chain links TRBV7-9 to TRBJ2-1, with TRBD2 as a possible D gene (5 bases). The CDR3 has 14 residues. Looked up from germline, CDR1 is SEHNR and CDR2 is FQNEAQ (reference sequence). V shed 5 bases and J shed 7 bases, with 15 bases lying between them. The CDR3 sequence: CASSPTEALNEQFF. CDR3 DNA sequence: TGTGCCAGCAGCCCGACGGAGGCCTTAAATGAGCAGTTCTTC.

The rearrangement joins TRBV6-1 to TRBJ1-1; tentative D call: TRBD1 (6 bases). Trimming cost V 9 bases and J 5 bases, with 19 bases left between them. From germline, CDR1 is MNHNS and CDR2 SASEGT. The CDR3 totals 14 residues. Here the CDR3 DNA reads TGTGCCAGTTTCGGACAGTCAAGTGGTACTGAAGCTTTCTTT. Residues: CASFGQSSGTEAFF.